The 4 T cell receptor beta chains below all came from one sample that was sequenced in a study of beta chain features in type 1 diabetes. General study points: All four CD4+ subsets from Type 1 diabetes patients carried moderately but significantly shorter TCRB CDR3s.

The entirety of the isolated RNA underwent reverse transcription, so expressed TCRB transcripts were sequenced. Clones were read by immunoSEQ multiplex PCR, and TCRdb kept only the in-frame ones, dropping some. Of 680,000 or so clones in the sample, 13% were seen once. The antigens for these receptors are not known. The sequenced sample consisted of naive CD4+ T cells from blood. These receptors all stem from a young man with type 1 diabetes.

This clone occurred a few times. This chain uses TRBV30 with TRBJ1-1; D is unresolved. With 5 bases removed from V and 10 bases from J, the gap between germline ends came to 14 bases. Germline-derived CDR1 and CDR2 are GTSNPN and SVGIG (reference sequence). The CDR3 is made up of 11 amino acids. The CDR3 coding sequence is TGTGCCTGGGTCCGCCCAGCCCCAGCTTTCTTT. It codes for CAWVRPAPAFF.

This chain links TRBV18 with TRBJ1-1; D gene unclear. V was clipped by 2 bases and J by 1 base, with 5 bases between them. Germline CDR1 is KGHSH and CDR2 is LQKENI. This CDR3 is built from 13 residues. The CDR3 loop is CASSPEPNTEAFF. CDR3 bases: TGTGCCAGCTCACCAGAGCCGAACACTGAAGCTTTCTTT. Looking up the rest from reference TRBV18 and TRBJ1-1 gives the full variable domain: NAGVMQNPRHLVRRRGQEARLRCSPMKGHSHVYWYRQLPEEGLKFMVYLQKENIIDESGMPKERFSAEFPKEGPSILRIQQVVRGDSAAYFCASSPEPNTEAFFGQGTRLTVV.

This sequence joins TRBV10-3 and TRBJ2-7; D is possibly TRBD1 or TRBD2 (6 bases each). Between the trimmed V and J ends, which lost 2 bases and 2 bases, there was a span of 10 bases. This CDR3 comprises 14 residues. Germline CDR1 is ENHRY and CDR2 is SYGVKD. The CDR3 nucleotides are TGTGCCATCAGTGAGAAGGGGGGAGCCTACGAGCAGTACTTC. This gives the protein CAISEKGGAYEQYF.

The CDR3 is CASSPTPGLASSYEQYF. As DNA, the CDR3 is TGTGCCAGTAGTCCTACTCCGGGACTAGCGTCTTCCTACGAGCAGTACTTC. V is TRBV19 and J is TRBJ2-7; 10 nucleotides line up with TRBD2. Trimming at V came to 5 bases and at J to 1 base, leaving 11 bases not matched to a gene. This CDR3 has 17 amino acids. Germline-derived CDR1 and CDR2 are LNHDA and SQIVND (reference sequence).